Detailed here is one T cell receptor (beta chain). V was clipped by 2 bases and J by 0 bases, with 17 bases between them. Germline CDR1 KGHSH, CDR2 LQKENI. This CDR3 spans 19 amino acids. The sample originates from a study of T cell changes during pregnancy in multiple sclerosis. Repertoires were generated with immunoSEQ multiplex PCR, while TCRdb's copy carries only in-frame clones and drops some. The profile covers fewer than 50,000 clones, with 90% to 95% appearing a single time and around 5% taken by the ten largest. This specimen was CD8+ T cells from peripheral blood mononuclear cells, taken before pregnancy. This chain links TRBV18 with TRBJ2-6; D may be TRBD2 (6 bases). This receptor was identified in a female donor with multiple sclerosis, enrolled in a pregnancy study. CDR3 sequence (DNA): TGTGCCAGCTCACCAACGACGGGAGCGTTACTCTCTGGGGCCAACGTCCTGACTTTC. This encodes CASSPTTGALLSGANVLTF.